A selection of T cell receptor beta chains follows, all from one sample in a study of radiation and T cells in renal cell carcinoma. Some clones are missing from TCRdb's copy, which holds only in-frame ones; the method was immunoSEQ multiplex PCR. The table records 100,000 to 150,000 clones, roughly four fifths of them present only once. Material: blood, obtained from a patient whose treatment included radiotherapy and nephrectomy. The source is a woman aged 55-69 years with renal cell carcinoma. Each CDR3 is given with its conserved first and last residue. D genes are given only for firm matches. Expanded clones get a size class; other rows say once, few or many, or leave the size out.

-	TRBV7-3	13	TRBJ1-1	-	TGTGCCAGCAGCTTCGGACCGACGGGGAGAGCTTTCTTT	CASSFGPTGRAFF
-	TRBV5-1	13	TRBJ1-2	-	TGCGCCAGCAGCGCGGTCCCTAACTATGGCTACACCTTC	CASSAVPNYGYTF
-	TRBV27	13	TRBJ2-5	-	TGTGCCAGCAGTGGAACACTAACTCATTTCCAGTACTTC	CASSGTLTHFQYF
-	TRBV19	14	TRBJ2-2	TRBD1	TGTGCCAGTAGTTCAGGGGGCCCCACCGGGGAGCTGTTTTTT	CASSSGGPTGELFF
-	TRBV6-6	14	TRBJ2-1	TRBD1	TGTGCCAGCAGCACCGGGACAGGTCTCGGAGAGCAGTTCTTC	CASSTGTGLGEQFF
-	TRBV7-6	14	TRBJ1-6	-	TGTGCCAGCAGCTTAATCACGCGGGGGGCACCCCTCCACTTT	CASSLITRGAPLHF
-	TRBV28	15	TRBJ2-2	-	TGTGCCAGCATTCGGGCCGGAAGGGACACCGGGGAGCTGTTTTTT	CASIRAGRDTGELFF
-	TRBV9	17	TRBJ1-1	TRBD1	TGTGCCAGCAGCCAGGGACAGGGTGGGGGATTGAACACTGAAGCTTTCTTT	CASSQGQGGGLNTEAFF
once	TRBV5-8	15	TRBJ2-5	-	TGTGCCAGCAGCTTGTCGTTTGGGACTTCGGAGACCCAGTACTTC	CASSLSFGTSETQYF
once	TRBV6-6	14	TRBJ1-6	-	TGTGCCAGCAGAACCGGGACGGAGAATTCACCCCTCCACTTT	CASRTGTENSPLHF
once	TRBV2	12	TRBJ2-7	-	TGTGCCAGCAGTGAGCTGTGGTACGAGCAGTACTTC	CASSELWYEQYF
-	TRBV14	14	TRBJ1-1	-	TGTGCCAGCAGCCTAGAAACAGGGAACACTGAAGCTTTCTTT	CASSLETGNTEAFF
once	TRBV6-6	14	TRBJ1-1	-	TGTGCCAGCATTATCGTGACCCAGTCAACTGAAGCTTTCTTT	CASIIVTQSTEAFF
-	TRBV29-1	16	TRBJ1-2	TRBD1	TGCAGCGTTGAACTACCTCGGACAGGGGTTGGGTATGGCTACACCTTC	CSVELPRTGVGYGYTF
-	TRBV6-5	13	TRBJ2-7	-	TGTGCCAGCAGACCTCCGGGACATGGCGAGCAGTACTTC	CASRPPGHGEQYF
-	TRBV19	15	TRBJ2-1	-	TGTGCCAGTACTGAGGACAGATCGCCCTACAATGAGCAGTTCTTC	CASTEDRSPYNEQFF
-	TRBV7-2	15	TRBJ2-5	TRBD2	TGTGCCAGCAGCTCCCTAGCGGGGTTCCAAGAGACCCAGTACTTC	CASSSLAGFQETQYF
once	TRBV28	15	TRBJ2-7	-	TGTGCCAGCAGTTTAGGGTCTCGGAAGCTCCACGAGCAGTACTTC	CASSLGSRKLHEQYF
once	TRBV4-3	14	TRBJ2-3	-	TGCGCCAGCAGCCAAGATCTGGTCACAGATACGCAGTATTTT	CASSQDLVTDTQYF
-	TRBV27	18	TRBJ2-3	TRBD1	TGTGCCAGCAGCCCCATAGCCCAGACAGGGGCTAGCACAGATACGCAGTATTTT	CASSPIAQTGASTDTQYF
-	TRBV6-6	15	TRBJ1-2	TRBD1	TGTGCCAGCAGTCCGCGGACAGGCAACCTCTATGGCTACACCTTC	CASSPRTGNLYGYTF
-	TRBV7-2	14	TRBJ1-1	-	TGTGCCAGCAGCTTAACAGGCCCGAACACTGAAGCTTTCTTT	CASSLTGPNTEAFF
-	TRBV4-1	15	TRBJ2-2	TRBD1	TGCGCCAGCAGCCGGGAGGGACAGGGAGACGGGGAGCTGTTTTTT	CASSREGQGDGELFF
-	TRBV6-6	13	TRBJ1-5	-	TGTGCCAGCAGTAGACGGAGGGATCAGCCCCAGCATTTT	CASSRRRDQPQHF
-	TRBV19	15	TRBJ1-5	-	TGTGCCAGTAGTATCATTAGTGATAGCAATCAGCCCCAGCATTTT	CASSIISDSNQPQHF
-	TRBV6-1	13	TRBJ2-7	-	TGTGCCAGCAGTGAAAGGCCGACCTACGAGCAGTACTTC	CASSERPTYEQYF
-	TRBV4-2	20	TRBJ1-2	TRBD1	TGTGCCAGCAGCCAAGCTTTCACAACCAGGGGGTATGTCGGAGACTATGGCTACACCTTC	CASSQAFTTRGYVGDYGYTF
-	TRBV28	12	TRBJ1-2	-	TGTGCCAGCAGCCTCCAAGACTATGGCTACACCTTC	CASSLQDYGYTF
-	TRBV27	10	TRBJ1-5	-	TGTGCCACTACGGTTCAACCCCAGCATTTT	CATTVQPQHF
-	TRBV10-3	14	TRBJ1-3	-	TGTGCCATCAGAGGGGCGAACTCTGGAAACACCATATATTTT	CAIRGANSGNTIYF
-	TRBV5-1	16	TRBJ1-3	-	TGCGCCAGCAGCTTGGATGGTCTGAAGACTGGAAACACCATATATTTT	CASSLDGLKTGNTIYF
-	TRBV4-2	16	TRBJ2-1	TRBD2	TGTGCCAGCAGCCAAGATGCGGGAGGGACCTACAATGAGCAGTTCTTC	CASSQDAGGTYNEQFF
-	TRBV6-1	15	TRBJ1-5	-	TGTGCCAGCAACGCAGGACCGGGACCCAATCAGCCCCAGCATTTT	CASNAGPGPNQPQHF
-	TRBV7-3	14	TRBJ2-1	TRBD2	TGTGCCAGTGGGCTCAGCGGGGCGAACAATGAGCAGTTCTTC	CASGLSGANNEQFF
-	TRBV9	14	TRBJ1-1	-	TGTGCCAGCAGCGTCAGTACCATGAACACTGAAGCTTTCTTT	CASSVSTMNTEAFF
-	TRBV6-6	13	TRBJ1-3	TRBD1	TGTGCCAGCACCACACAGGGGGAAAACACCATATATTTT	CASTTQGENTIYF